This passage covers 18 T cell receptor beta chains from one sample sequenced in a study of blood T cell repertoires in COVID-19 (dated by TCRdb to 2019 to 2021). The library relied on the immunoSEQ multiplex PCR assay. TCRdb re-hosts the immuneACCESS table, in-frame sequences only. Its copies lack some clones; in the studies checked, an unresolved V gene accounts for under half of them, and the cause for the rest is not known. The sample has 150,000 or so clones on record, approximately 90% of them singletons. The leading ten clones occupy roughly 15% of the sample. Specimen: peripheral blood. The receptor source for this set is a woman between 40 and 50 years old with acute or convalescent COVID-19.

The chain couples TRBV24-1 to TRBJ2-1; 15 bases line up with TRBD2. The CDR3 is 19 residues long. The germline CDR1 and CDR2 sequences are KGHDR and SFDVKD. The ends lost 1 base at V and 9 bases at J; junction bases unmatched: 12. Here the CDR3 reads CATSDLPPRTSGGASEQFF. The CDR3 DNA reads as TGTGCCACCAGTGATTTACCCCCGAGGACTAGCGGGGGGGCCAGTGAGCAGTTCTTC.

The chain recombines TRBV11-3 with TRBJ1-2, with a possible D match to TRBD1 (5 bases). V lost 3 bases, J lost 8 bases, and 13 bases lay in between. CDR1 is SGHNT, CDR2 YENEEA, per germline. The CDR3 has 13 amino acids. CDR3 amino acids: CASSLGRGVGYTF. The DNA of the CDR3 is TGTGCCAGCAGCTTGGGACGGGGGGTCGGCTACACCTTC.

The CDR3, as DNA: TGTGCCAGCAGCTTAGTGGTGGGAGTTTATGAGACCCAGTACTTC. This sequence encodes CASSLVVGVYETQYF. The genes are TRBV11-2 and TRBJ2-5, with D maybe TRBD2 (5 bases). The CDR3 runs to 15 residues. From germline, CDR1 is SGHAT and CDR2 FQNNGV. V was shortened by 1 base and J by 5 bases, with 14 bases between the two germline ends. Full variable domain (outside the CDR3, taken from reference TRBV11-2 and TRBJ2-5): EAGVAQSPRYKIIEKRQSVAFWCNPISGHATLYWYQQILGQGPKLLIQFQNNGVVDDSQLPKDRFSAERLKGVDSTLKIQPAKLEDSAVYLCASSLVVGVYETQYFGPGTRLLVL.

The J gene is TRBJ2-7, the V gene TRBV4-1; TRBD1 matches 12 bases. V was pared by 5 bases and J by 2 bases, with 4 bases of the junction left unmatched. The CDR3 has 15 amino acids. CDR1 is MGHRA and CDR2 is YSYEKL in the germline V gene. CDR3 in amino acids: CASSYGTGGPYEQYF. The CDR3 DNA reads TGCGCCAGCAGCTATGGGACAGGGGGCCCCTACGAGCAGTACTTC.

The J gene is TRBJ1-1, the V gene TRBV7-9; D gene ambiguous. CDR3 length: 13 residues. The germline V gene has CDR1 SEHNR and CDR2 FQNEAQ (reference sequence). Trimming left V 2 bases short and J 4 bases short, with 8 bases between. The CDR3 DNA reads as TGTGCCAGCAGCTTACTCCGGGGCACTGAAGCTTTCTTT. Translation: CASSLLRGTEAFF. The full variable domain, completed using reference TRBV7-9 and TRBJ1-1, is DTGVSQNPRHKITKRGQNVTFRCDPISEHNRLYWYRQTLGQGPEFLTYFQNEAQLEKSRLLSDRFSAERPKGSFSTLEIQRTEQGDSAMYLCASSLLRGTEAFFGQGTRLTVV.

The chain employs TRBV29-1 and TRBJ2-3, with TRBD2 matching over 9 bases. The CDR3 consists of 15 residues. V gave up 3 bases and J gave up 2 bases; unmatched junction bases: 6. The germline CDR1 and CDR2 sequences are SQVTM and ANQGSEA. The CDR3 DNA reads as TGCAGCGTTGATCTGGGACTAGCCCCCACAGATACGCAGTATTTT. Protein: CSVDLGLAPTDTQYF.

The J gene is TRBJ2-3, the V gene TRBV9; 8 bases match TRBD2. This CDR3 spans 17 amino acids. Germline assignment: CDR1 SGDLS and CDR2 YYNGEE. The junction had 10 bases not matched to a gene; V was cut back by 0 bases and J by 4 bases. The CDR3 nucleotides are TGTGCCAGCAGCGTAGCGGGTAGCGGGACCTTTTCAGATACGCAGTATTTT. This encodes CASSVAGSGTFSDTQYF.

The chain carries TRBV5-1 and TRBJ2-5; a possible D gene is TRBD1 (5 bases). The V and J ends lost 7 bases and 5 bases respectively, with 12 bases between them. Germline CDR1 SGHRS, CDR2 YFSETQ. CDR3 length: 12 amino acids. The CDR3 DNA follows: TGCGCCAGCGGACACACCCCGGAGACCCAGTACTTC. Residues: CASGHTPETQYF.

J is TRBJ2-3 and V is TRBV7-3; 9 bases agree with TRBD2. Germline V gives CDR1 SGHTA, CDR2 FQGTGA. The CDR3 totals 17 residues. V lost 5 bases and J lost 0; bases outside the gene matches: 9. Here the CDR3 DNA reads TGTGCCAGCAGCGGCCCGACTAGCGGCACTAGCACAGATACGCAGTATTTT. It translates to CASSGPTSGTSTDTQYF. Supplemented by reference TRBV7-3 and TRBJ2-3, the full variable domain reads GAGVSQTPSNKVTEKGKYVELRCDPISGHTALYWYRQSLGQGPEFLIYFQGTGAADDSGLPNDRFFAVRPEGSVSTLKIQRTERGDSAVYLCASSGPTSGTSTDTQYFGPGTRLTVL.

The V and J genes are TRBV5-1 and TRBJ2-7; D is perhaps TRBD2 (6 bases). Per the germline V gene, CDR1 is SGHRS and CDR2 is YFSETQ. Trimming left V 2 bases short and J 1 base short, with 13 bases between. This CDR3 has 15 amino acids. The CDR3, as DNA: TGCGCCAGCAGCTTTAGCGGCGGGGTTTCCTACGAGCAGTACTTC. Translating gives CASSFSGGVSYEQYF.

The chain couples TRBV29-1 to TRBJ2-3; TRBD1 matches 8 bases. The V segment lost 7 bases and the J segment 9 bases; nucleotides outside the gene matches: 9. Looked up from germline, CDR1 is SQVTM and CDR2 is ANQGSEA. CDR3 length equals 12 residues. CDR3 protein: CSELAGGSTQYF. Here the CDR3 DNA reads TGCAGCGAGTTGGCAGGGGGCAGCACGCAGTATTTT.

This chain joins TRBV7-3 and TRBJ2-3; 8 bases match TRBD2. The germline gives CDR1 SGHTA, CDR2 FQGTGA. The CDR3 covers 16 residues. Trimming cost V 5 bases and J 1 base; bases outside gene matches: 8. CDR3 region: CASSPRGAGGTDTQYF. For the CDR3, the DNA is TGTGCCAGCAGCCCCAGGGGAGCGGGGGGCACAGATACGCAGTATTTT. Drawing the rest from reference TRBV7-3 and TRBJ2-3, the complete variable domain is GAGVSQTPSNKVTEKGKYVELRCDPISGHTALYWYRQSLGQGPEFLIYFQGTGAADDSGLPNDRFFAVRPEGSVSTLKIQRTERGDSAVYLCASSPRGAGGTDTQYFGPGTRLTVL.

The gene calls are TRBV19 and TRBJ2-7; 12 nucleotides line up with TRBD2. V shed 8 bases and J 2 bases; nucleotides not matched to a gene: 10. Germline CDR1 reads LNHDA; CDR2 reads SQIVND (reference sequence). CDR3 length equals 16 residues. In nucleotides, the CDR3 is TGTGCCAGTTCCCCACCCGGGACTAGCGGGCCCTACGAGCAGTACTTC. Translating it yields CASSPPGTSGPYEQYF.

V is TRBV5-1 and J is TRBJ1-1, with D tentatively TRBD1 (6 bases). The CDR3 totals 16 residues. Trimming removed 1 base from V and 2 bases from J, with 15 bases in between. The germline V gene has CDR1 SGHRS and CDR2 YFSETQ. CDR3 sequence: CASSLRQGSPNTEAFF. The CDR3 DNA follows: TGCGCCAGCAGCTTGAGGCAGGGGTCCCCTAACACTGAAGCTTTCTTT.

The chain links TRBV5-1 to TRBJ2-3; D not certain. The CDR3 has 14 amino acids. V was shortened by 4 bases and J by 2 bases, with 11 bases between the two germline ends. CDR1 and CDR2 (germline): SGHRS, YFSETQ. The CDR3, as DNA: TGCGCCAGCAGCCCTTTGGAGCCCACAGATACGCAGTATTTT. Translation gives CASSPLEPTDTQYF.

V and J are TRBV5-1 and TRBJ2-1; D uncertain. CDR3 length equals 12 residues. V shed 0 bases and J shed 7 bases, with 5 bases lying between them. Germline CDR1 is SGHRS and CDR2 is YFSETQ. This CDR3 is CASSLGVNEQFF. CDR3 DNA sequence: TGCGCCAGCAGCTTGGGTGTAAATGAGCAGTTCTTC.

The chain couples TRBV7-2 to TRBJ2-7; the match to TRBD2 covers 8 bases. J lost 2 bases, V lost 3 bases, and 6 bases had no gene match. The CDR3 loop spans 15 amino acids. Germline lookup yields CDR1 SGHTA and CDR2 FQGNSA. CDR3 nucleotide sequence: TGTGCCAGCAGCTTGGCCGGGACTAGTGCCTACGAGCAGTACTTC. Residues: CASSLAGTSAYEQYF.

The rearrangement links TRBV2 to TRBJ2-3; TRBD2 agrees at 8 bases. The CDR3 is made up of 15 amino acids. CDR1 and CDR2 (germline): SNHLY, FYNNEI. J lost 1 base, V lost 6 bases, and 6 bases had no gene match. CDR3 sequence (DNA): TGTGCCAGCAGAGGAAGCGGGGGCCGCACAGATACGCAGTATTTT. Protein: CASRGSGGRTDTQYF.